Listed here are 26 T cell receptor beta chains from one sample, sequenced in a study of T cell repertoires in cytomegalovirus infection. TCRdb independently ran MiXCR on the reads; one entry per CDR3 protein. This table holds over 250,000 distinct CDR3 sequences, about a quarter found once. The sequenced material came from PBMCs. These receptors came from a human donor in good health (CMV status not recorded). Some clones in this sample may be carry-over from other donors' samples.

On this clonotype: It is likely a read error, because the conserved phenylalanine at the end of the CDR3 is missing. The V gene is TRBV20-1, the J gene TRBJ2-7; 10 positions agree with TRBD2. V lost 6 bases and J lost 3; bases outside the gene matches: 8. The CDR3 has 14 residues. Germline CDR1 reads DFQATT; CDR2 reads SNEGSKA (reference sequence). The CDR3 region is CSALSGRAFYEQYL. The CDR3 DNA reads TGCAGTGCCCTGAGCGGGAGGGCCTTCTACGAGCAGTACTTA.

The rearrangement uses TRBV28 and TRBJ1-5, with D unresolved. Germline V lookup: CDR1 MDHEN, CDR2 SYDVKM. Trimming removed 7 bases at V and 1 base at J, with 14 bases between. CDR3 length equals 15 residues. Written as DNA, the CDR3 is TGTGCCAGCAATCCGAGCCTGGGCAGCAATCAGCCCCAGCATTTT. As protein: CASNPSLGSNQPQHF. Filled out from reference TRBV28 and TRBJ1-5, the complete variable domain reads DVKVTQSSRYLVKRTGEKVFLECVQDMDHENMFWYRQDPGLGLRLIYFSYDVKMKEKGDIPEGYSVSREKKERFSLILESASTNQTSMYLCASNPSLGSNQPQHFGDGTRLSIL.

The chain recombines TRBV20-1 with TRBJ2-7, with D perhaps matching TRBD1 (6 bases). The germline V gene encodes CDR1 DFQATT and CDR2 SNEGSKA (reference sequence). There are 14 residues in the CDR3. Trimming pared 0 bases from V and 9 bases from J, leaving 18 bases between. The CDR3 loop is CSARDSDSVMGQYF. In DNA form, the CDR3 reads TGCAGTGCTAGAGATTCGGACAGCGTTATGGGGCAGTACTTC.

This clonotype was seen a handful of times. This chain joins TRBV19 and TRBJ2-1, with TRBD2 as a possible D gene (6 bases). V was pared by 5 bases and J by 0 bases, with 17 bases between. There are 17 residues in the CDR3. Looked up from germline, CDR1 is LNHDA and CDR2 is SQIVND (reference sequence). This CDR3 is CASSAIGTGSSYNEQFF. The CDR3 nucleotides read TGTGCCAGTAGTGCGATCGGGACCGGGAGCTCCTACAATGAGCAGTTCTTC.

This clonotype came up a few times. CDR3 bases: TGTGCCTGGAGCGGACAGGGCTATGGCTACACCTTC. It is translated as CAWSGQGYGYTF. The chain is built from TRBV30 and TRBJ1-2; 8 nucleotides line up with TRBD1. The CDR3 runs 12 residues. J was trimmed by 4 bases and V by 3 bases; bases with no gene match: 1. Germline values: CDR1 GTSNPN, CDR2 SVGIG (reference sequence). Variable domain in full (rest from reference TRBV30 and TRBJ1-2): SQTIHQWPATLVQPVGSPLSLECTVEGTSNPNLYWYRQAAGRGLQLLFYSVGIGQISSEVPQNLSASRPQDRQFILSSKKLLLSDSGFYLCAWSGQGYGYTFGSGTRLTVV.

The sample holds a few counts of this clonotype. The rearrangement joins TRBV18 to TRBJ2-1; the D call may be TRBD1 or TRBD2 (5 bases each). The CDR3 covers 22 residues. Trimming took off 1 base at V and 0 bases at J, with 28 bases between the two ends. Germline V CDR1 and CDR2: KGHSH, LQKENI. The CDR3 DNA follows: TGTGCCAGCTCACCACTCGGATGGGGACGAACCGGGAAGGTGCACTCCTACAATGAGCAGTTCTTC. Amino acids: CASSPLGWGRTGKVHSYNEQFF.

This clonotype has only a few counts. CDR3 residues: CATSDKRTGGGNQPQHF. Written as DNA, the CDR3 is TGTGCCACCAGTGACAAGAGGACAGGGGGCGGCAATCAGCCCCAGCATTTT. The gene calls are TRBV24-1 and TRBJ1-5; 11 bases fit TRBD1. CDR1 is KGHDR, CDR2 SFDVKD, per germline. The CDR3 runs 17 residues. Trimming took 4 bases from V and 2 from J; bases not matched to a gene: 6.

In this sample, this clonotype turned up a few times. V and J are TRBV19 and TRBJ2-3, with 11 bases aligning to TRBD2. CDR3 size: 15 residues. Germline values: CDR1 LNHDA, CDR2 SQIVND (reference sequence). J gave up 2 bases and V 7 bases, and 5 bases lay outside the gene matches. CDR3 protein: CASKASGGFTDTQYF. For the CDR3, the DNA is TGTGCCAGTAAGGCTAGCGGGGGGTTCACAGATACGCAGTATTTT.

At least ten counts were recorded for this clonotype. This sequence joins TRBV7-2 and TRBJ1-4; D not resolved. Deletions cut 5 bases from V and 5 bases from J, with 12 bases between. CDR1 is SGHTA, CDR2 FQGNSA, per germline. The CDR3 sequence is 14 residues long. Here the CDR3 reads CASSPNPGNEKLFF. The DNA for the CDR3 is TGTGCCAGCAGCCCGAACCCCGGCAATGAAAAACTGTTTTTT.

This clonotype was found many times. This rearrangement joins TRBV7-2 to TRBJ2-1, with D maybe TRBD2 (6 bases). V lost 4 bases and J lost 8, with 18 bases in between. CDR3 size: 15 residues. Per germline, CDR1 SGHTA and CDR2 FQGNSA. DNA of the CDR3: TGTGCCAGCAGCTCGGGAGAGACGGGACTTCATGAGCAGTTCTTC. This translates into CASSSGETGLHEQFF.

This clonotype came up a few times. The chain carries TRBV7-2 and TRBJ2-3; a possible D gene is TRBD2 (6 bases). V gave up 4 bases and J gave up 2 bases, with 19 bases separating them. CDR1 is SGHTA, CDR2 FQGNSA, per germline. CDR3 length: 17 amino acids. The CDR3 reads CASSSFQWEAPTDTQYF. The DNA for the CDR3 is TGTGCCAGCAGCTCCTTCCAGTGGGAGGCCCCCACAGATACGCAGTATTTT.

The chain combines TRBV2 with TRBJ1-2, with unresolved D. Germline lookup yields CDR1 SNHLY and CDR2 FYNNEI. This CDR3 comprises 14 residues. V lost 2 bases and J 4 bases, leaving 11 bases between the germline ends. The DNA for the CDR3 is TGTGCCAGCAGTGAAATGGTGCCCTCCTATGGCTACACCTTC. This translates into CASSEMVPSYGYTF.

The chain joins TRBV7-2 to TRBJ2-6, with 14 bases aligning to TRBD2. Germline CDR1 and CDR2: SGHTA and FQGNSA. The CDR3 covers 18 residues. The junction had 4 bases not matched to a gene; V was cut back by 3 bases and J by 3 bases. The CDR3 reads CASSLGLAGAGGANVLTF. CDR3 nucleotides: TGTGCCAGCAGCTTGGGACTAGCGGGAGCCGGTGGGGCCAACGTCCTGACTTTC.

The chain uses TRBV20-1 and TRBJ2-5; 9 positions match TRBD1. Germline values: CDR1 DFQATT, CDR2 SNEGSKA (reference sequence). The ends lost 2 bases at V and 5 bases at J; junction bases unmatched: 6. There are 14 residues in the CDR3. The CDR3 sequence: CSARLTGGFETQYF. CDR3 nucleotides: TGCAGTGCTAGATTAACAGGGGGCTTTGAGACCCAGTACTTC.

V and J are TRBV12-3 or TRBV12-4 and TRBJ2-7, with TRBD2 matching over 10 bases. Trimming cost V 3 bases and J 0 bases; bases outside gene matches: 5. This CDR3 comprises 16 residues. The CDR3, as DNA: TGTGCCAGCAGTTTTGAACTAGCGGGAAACTCCTACGAGCAGTACTTC. Translating gives CASSFELAGNSYEQYF.

This clonotype was seen at least ten times. V is TRBV11-2 and J is TRBJ2-2; D is undetermined. Looked up from germline, CDR1 is SGHAT and CDR2 is FQNNGV. The V end lost 3 bases, the J end lost 5 bases, and 10 bases lay between the germline ends. This CDR3 is built from 14 residues. Written as DNA, the CDR3 is TGTGCCAGCAGCTTTTATGGGCAGACCGGGGAGCTGTTTTTT. It encodes CASSFYGQTGELFF.

The chain combines TRBV10-3 with TRBJ2-1; no clear D gene. The CDR3 consists of 14 residues. The V gene's germline CDR1 is ENHRY and CDR2 SYGVKD. V shed 3 bases and J shed 8 bases, with 14 bases lying between them. CDR3 sequence: CAISEEPVVDEQFF. DNA of the CDR3: TGTGCCATCAGTGAAGAACCGGTGGTGGATGAGCAGTTCTTC.

The chain links TRBV12-3 or TRBV12-4 to TRBJ2-1; D may be TRBD1 (6 bases). V lost 4 bases and J 2 bases, leaving 12 bases between the germline ends. The CDR3 spans 15 residues. CDR3 in amino acids: CASSWPGQAYNEQFF. In nucleotides, the CDR3 is TGTGCCAGCAGTTGGCCGGGACAAGCCTACAATGAGCAGTTCTTC.

The genes are TRBV29-1 and TRBJ2-3, with a weak D call TRBD2 (7 bases). The V gene's germline CDR1 is SQVTM and CDR2 ANQGSEA. The ends were cut back, 1 base at V and 0 bases at J, with 14 bases in the middle. This CDR3 region has 16 residues. For the CDR3, the DNA is TGCAGCGTTGAAGCCTACAGGGAGGGGAGCACAGATACGCAGTATTTT. Translated, it gives CSVEAYREGSTDTQYF.

In this sample, this clonotype turned up many times. The chain carries TRBV28 and TRBJ1-1; D not certain. CDR1 is MDHEN, CDR2 SYDVKM, per germline. This CDR3 has 15 amino acids. Trimming took 1 base from V and 2 from J, leaving 11 bases between them. Here the CDR3 DNA reads TGTGCCAGCAGTTTATCCGTAGTTTCTAACACTGAAGCTTTCTTT. Its translation: CASSLSVVSNTEAFF.

This clonotype was picked up a small number of times. The chain couples TRBV18 to TRBJ2-7; the D gene is possibly TRBD2 (6 bases). The ends were cut back, 5 bases at V and 2 bases at J, with 16 bases in the middle. The CDR3 is made up of 15 amino acids. Germline CDR1 reads KGHSH; CDR2 reads LQKENI. The CDR3 here is CASSSNGGRAYEQYF. CDR3 coding DNA: TGTGCCAGCTCATCCAACGGGGGTAGAGCCTACGAGCAGTACTTC.

This clonotype was seen at least ten times. CDR3 protein: CASSLSGRPDNEQFF. CDR3 coding DNA: TGTGCCAGCAGCTTAAGCGGGAGGCCAGACAATGAGCAGTTCTTC. The chain recombines TRBV7-2 with TRBJ2-1, with 9 bases matching TRBD2. Germline CDR1 reads SGHTA; CDR2 reads FQGNSA. This CDR3 contains 15 residues. V lost 2 bases, J lost 5 bases, and 4 bases stayed unmatched.

This clonotype was counted at least ten times. The V gene is TRBV7-8, the J gene TRBJ2-7; 8 bases map to TRBD2. The ends lost 2 bases at V and 0 bases at J; junction bases unmatched: 9. CDR3 length: 17 amino acids. Germline CDR1 reads SGHVS; CDR2 reads FQNEAQ. DNA for the CDR3: TGTGCCAGCAGCTTATCTACTAGCGGAGCCAACTCCTACGAGCAGTACTTC. This gives the protein CASSLSTSGANSYEQYF.

This clonotype occurred a few times. This chain connects TRBV7-6 to TRBJ2-2; D call uncertain. Between the trimmed V and J ends, which lost 5 bases and 7 bases, there was a span of 8 bases. The germline V gene encodes CDR1 SGHVS and CDR2 FNYEAQ. The CDR3 is 12 residues long. The CDR3 region is CASSHGVGELFF. In DNA form, the CDR3 reads TGTGCCAGCAGCCATGGAGTCGGGGAGCTGTTTTTT.

The V gene is TRBV29-1, the J gene TRBJ2-5, with 10 positions matching TRBD2. The length of the CDR3 is 15 residues. Losses at the gene ends were 5 bases for V and 3 bases for J; bases not matched to a gene: 9. From germline, CDR1 is SQVTM and CDR2 ANQGSEA. The CDR3 protein is CSVTRAGGPEETQYF. For the CDR3, the DNA is TGCAGCGTTACGAGAGCGGGAGGGCCAGAAGAGACCCAGTACTTC. Together with reference TRBV29-1 and TRBJ2-5, the CDR3 gives the full variable domain: SAVISQKPSRDICQRGTSLTIQCQVDSQVTMMFWYRQQPGQSLTLIATANQGSEATYESGFVIDKFPISRPNLTFSTLTVSNMSPEDSSIYLCSVTRAGGPEETQYFGPGTRLLVL.

This clonotype was found a few times. The V gene is TRBV7-6, the J gene TRBJ2-7, with 10 nucleotides matching TRBD1. CDR1 is SGHVS and CDR2 is FNYEAQ in the germline V gene. V dropped 5 bases and J dropped 4; count of bases not matched to a gene: 8. The CDR3 is 15 amino acids. In nucleotides, the CDR3 is TGTGCCAGCAGCCTAGGGACAGGGGCTGGGTACGAGCAGTACTTC. Its protein is CASSLGTGAGYEQYF.